This passage covers 18 T cell receptor beta chains from one sample sequenced in a study of cytomegalovirus exposure and HLA in healthy donors. 13 Jbeta primers and 60 Vbeta primers were used for the PCR. The assay was immunoSEQ multiplex PCR, and TCRdb's table has in-frame clones only and misses some. The listing contains 150,000 to 200,000 clones. The sequencing sample was made of PBMCs. The source is a woman younger than 35 in good health and CMV-seropositive.

This chain uses TRBV19 with TRBJ1-6; D not certain. There are 15 residues in the CDR3. V was trimmed by 0 bases and J by 10 bases, leaving 13 bases between them. The germline V gene has CDR1 LNHDA and CDR2 SQIVND (reference sequence). The CDR3, as DNA: TGTGCCAGTAGTATAGAACCCGAGCCGGGGTCACCCCTCCACTTT. Amino acids: CASSIEPEPGSPLHF. Complete variable domain (other parts from reference TRBV19 and TRBJ1-6): DGGITQSPKYLFRKEGQNVTLSCEQNLNHDAMYWYRQDPGQGLRLIYYSQIVNDFQKGDIAEGYSVSREKKESFPLTVTSAQKNPTAFYLCASSIEPEPGSPLHFGNGTRLTVT.

The chain joins TRBV29-1 to TRBJ2-4; 9 bases match TRBD2. This CDR3 region has 14 residues. Germline V gene data show CDR1 as SQVTM and CDR2 as ANQGSEA. The V segment lost 0 bases and the J segment 11 bases; nucleotides outside the gene matches: 8. In nucleotides, the CDR3 is TGCAGCGTTGAAGATCGAGTAGCGGGAGATGTTCAGTACTTC. It encodes CSVEDRVAGDVQYF. Full variable domain (outside the CDR3, taken from reference TRBV29-1 and TRBJ2-4): SAVISQKPSRDICQRGTSLTIQCQVDSQVTMMFWYRQQPGQSLTLIATANQGSEATYESGFVIDKFPISRPNLTFSTLTVSNMSPEDSSIYLCSVEDRVAGDVQYFGAGTRLSVL.

The chain is built from TRBV7-2 and TRBJ2-1, with 7 bases matching TRBD1. V dropped 3 bases and J dropped 9; count of bases not matched to a gene: 5. CDR1 and CDR2 from the germline V gene are SGHTA and FQGNSA. This CDR3 has 13 amino acids. For the CDR3, the DNA is TGTGCCAGCAGCTTCCAAAACAGGGGTGAGCAGTTCTTC. Encoded protein: CASSFQNRGEQFF.

The chain is built from TRBV19 and TRBJ2-1, with 10 bases fitting TRBD2. V shed 9 bases, J shed 9 bases, and the junction held 11 bases outside the gene matches. The germline gives CDR1 LNHDA, CDR2 SQIVND (reference sequence). This CDR3 is 14 amino acids long. The CDR3 DNA reads as TGTGCCAGCGCCCAAAGCGGGAGGGTGGTTGAGCAGTTCTTC. This gives the protein CASAQSGRVVEQFF.

CDR3 coding DNA: TGTGCCAGCTCACAACCGGGAGCCCCTGAAGCTTTCTTT. Translated, it gives CASSQPGAPEAFF. The chain links TRBV18 to TRBJ1-1; no clear D gene. The germline V gene encodes CDR1 KGHSH and CDR2 LQKENI. There are 13 residues in the CDR3. With 4 bases removed from V and 6 bases from J, the gap between germline ends came to 12 bases.

The chain employs TRBV6-6 and TRBJ1-6, with 8 bases identical to TRBD1. V was clipped by 2 bases and J by 7 bases; unmatched bases: 4. Germline V lookup: CDR1 MNHNY, CDR2 SVGAGI (reference sequence). The CDR3 contains 15 residues. The DNA for the CDR3 is TGTGCCAGCAGTTACCGCCGGGACAGGAATTCACCCCTCCACTTT. It encodes CASSYRRDRNSPLHF.

The chain combines TRBV30 with TRBJ2-1, with TRBD2 matching 9 bases. The germline V gene has CDR1 GTSNPN and CDR2 SVGIG (reference sequence). The CDR3 is 17 amino acids. V was clipped by 4 bases and J by 6 bases; unmatched bases: 16. This CDR3 reads CAWTAYPWTSVGNEQFF. The CDR3 DNA sequence: TGTGCCTGGACCGCTTACCCTTGGACTAGCGTGGGCAATGAGCAGTTCTTC. The full variable domain, rest sourced from reference TRBV30 and TRBJ2-1, is SQTIHQWPATLVQPVGSPLSLECTVEGTSNPNLYWYRQAAGRGLQLLFYSVGIGQISSEVPQNLSASRPQDRQFILSSKKLLLSDSGFYLCAWTAYPWTSVGNEQFFGPGTRLTVL.

CDR3 sequence: CASSQNTGSGNTIYF. CDR3 coding DNA: TGTGCCAGCAGCCAAAATACAGGATCTGGAAACACCATATATTTT. The chain employs TRBV7-7 and TRBJ1-3; D possibly corresponds to TRBD1 (5 bases). Trimming shortened V by 5 bases and J by 1 base, and 12 bases separated the two germline ends. This CDR3 comprises 15 residues. The germline V gene encodes CDR1 SSHAT and CDR2 FNYEAQ (reference sequence). The full variable domain, its missing parts supplied by reference TRBV7-7 and TRBJ1-3, is GAGVSQSPRYKVTKRGQDVTLRCDPISSHATLYWYQQALGQGPEFLTYFNYEAQPDKSGLPSDRFSAERPEGSISTLTIQRTEQRDSAMYRCASSQNTGSGNTIYFGEGSWLTVV.

The chain has TRBV19 and TRBJ2-2, with 9 bases aligning to TRBD1. With 4 bases clipped from V and 0 bases from J, the junction kept 3 bases outside the gene matches. This CDR3 comprises 16 residues. Germline V gives CDR1 LNHDA, CDR2 SQIVND (reference sequence). This chain's CDR3 is CASSTDRGTNTGELFF. For the CDR3, the DNA is TGTGCCAGTAGTACCGACAGGGGGACGAACACCGGGGAGCTGTTTTTT.

The genes are TRBV6-6 and TRBJ2-7, with D tentatively TRBD1 (8 bases). Trimming took off 6 bases at V and 3 bases at J, with 15 bases between the two ends. The CDR3 has 14 residues. CDR1 is MNHNY and CDR2 is SVGAGI in the germline V gene (reference sequence). The CDR3 region has the DNA TGTGCCAGCAGCCGGACAGGGAGGGGCTACGAGCAGTACTTC. This codes for CASSRTGRGYEQYF.

The gene calls are TRBV5-6 and TRBJ2-1; weak D call: TRBD2 (5 bases). The V gene lost 4 bases and the J gene lost 6 bases, with 8 bases spanning the gap. The germline V gene encodes CDR1 SGHDT and CDR2 YYEEEE. The length of the CDR3 is 12 residues. CDR3 coding DNA: TGTGCCAGCAGCCCGGACTTCAATGAGCAGTTCTTC. This gives the protein CASSPDFNEQFF. Full variable domain (missing parts from reference TRBV5-6 and TRBJ2-1): DAGVTQSPTHLIKTRGQQVTLRCSPKSGHDTVSWYQQALGQGPQFIFQYYEEEERQRGNFPDRFSGHQFPNYSSELNVNALLLGDSALYLCASSPDFNEQFFGPGTRLTVL.

The chain has TRBV19 and TRBJ1-2, with 11 bases aligning to TRBD1. The CDR3 is 17 amino acids. V lost 3 bases, J lost 4 bases, and 10 bases stayed unmatched. Looked up from germline, CDR1 is LNHDA and CDR2 is SQIVND (reference sequence). CDR3 loop: CASSIGDRGLLLYGYTF. Written as DNA, the CDR3 is TGTGCCAGTAGTATCGGGGACAGGGGGTTATTACTCTATGGCTACACCTTC.

The J gene is TRBJ1-4, the V gene TRBV2; 8 bases agree with TRBD1. The trim removed 5 bases at V and 8 bases at J, leaving 7 bases unmatched. The CDR3 loop spans 14 amino acids. Per the germline V gene, CDR1 is SNHLY and CDR2 is FYNNEI. As DNA, the CDR3 is TGTGCCAGCAGTCTACAGGGGGGTCGCGAAAAACTGTTTTTT. The encoded protein is CASSLQGGREKLFF.

The gene calls are TRBV5-1 and TRBJ2-1; 9 bases fit TRBD2. Trimming removed 5 bases from V and 6 bases from J; junction bases left unmatched: 3. The germline V gene encodes CDR1 SGHRS and CDR2 YFSETQ. The CDR3 sequence is 13 residues long. The CDR3 nucleotides are TGCGCCAGCAGGATAGCGGGGGTCAATGAGCAGTTCTTC. This codes for CASRIAGVNEQFF.

V usage is TRBV5-1 and J usage is TRBJ1-4; D not certain. Germline assignment: CDR1 SGHRS and CDR2 YFSETQ. The CDR3 covers 15 residues. V dropped 0 bases and J dropped 5 bases, with 11 bases sitting between them. The CDR3 coding sequence is TGCGCCAGCAGCTTGGGGTCAGGATTCAATGAAAAACTGTTTTTT. Encoded protein: CASSLGSGFNEKLFF.

V gene TRBV7-9 combines with J gene TRBJ2-1; TRBD2 matches 11 bases. Germline trimming cut 5 bases from V and 2 bases from J; bases unmatched to any gene: 2. The CDR3 is 15 amino acids. In germline, CDR1 is SEHNR, CDR2 FQNEAQ (reference sequence). The CDR3 DNA sequence: TGTGCCAGCAGCAGACTAGCGGGGACCTACAATGAGCAGTTCTTC. Translated, it gives CASSRLAGTYNEQFF.

V and J are TRBV11-3 and TRBJ2-7, with 7 bases matching TRBD1. In germline, CDR1 is SGHNT, CDR2 YENEEA. CDR3 length: 16 residues. J lost 3 bases, V lost 7 bases, and 15 bases had no gene match. The CDR3: CASTTQRGLKVYEQYF. DNA of the CDR3: TGTGCCAGCACCACTCAGAGGGGGCTTAAGGTCTACGAGCAGTACTTC.

The chain links TRBV19 to TRBJ2-5; TRBD1 aligns across 8 bases. Germline CDR1 and CDR2: LNHDA and SQIVND (reference sequence). The CDR3 has 13 amino acids. J gave up 5 bases and V 4 bases, and 3 bases lay outside the gene matches. CDR3 coding DNA: TGTGCCAGTAGTAAGAACAGGGGGGAGACCCAGTACTTC. Its translation: CASSKNRGETQYF. Full variable domain (rest looked up from reference TRBV19 and TRBJ2-5): DGGITQSPKYLFRKEGQNVTLSCEQNLNHDAMYWYRQDPGQGLRLIYYSQIVNDFQKGDIAEGYSVSREKKESFPLTVTSAQKNPTAFYLCASSKNRGETQYFGPGTRLLVL.